The 10 T cell receptor beta chains below were found in one sample sequenced in a study of blood T cells in healthy people across ages. A J-beta primer mix and a sample-barcoded 5' primer were used in a second PCR of about 7 to 12 cycles. TCRdb itself ran the 5' RACE reads through MiXCR, one entry per CDR3 protein. The table has over 1,200,000 distinct CDR3 sequences, approximately 63% seen once. Sequencing used blood. The receptors were gathered from a man between 18 and 29 years old in good health.

The chain recombines TRBV11-2 with TRBJ2-1; 10 bases align to TRBD2. V trimming: 0 bases; J trimming: 5 bases; junction bases outside the gene matches: 4. Germline-derived CDR1 and CDR2 are SGHAT and FQNNGV. This CDR3 contains 16 residues. The CDR3 coding sequence is TGTGCCAGCAGCTTAGACCCTAGCGGGGGCCACAATGAGCAGTTCTTC. Protein sequence: CASSLDPSGGHNEQFF.

V gene TRBV12-3 or TRBV12-4 combines with J gene TRBJ1-1; no clear D. The CDR3 runs to 15 residues. Trimming left V 2 bases short and J 4 bases short, with 14 bases between. The CDR3 protein is CASSLPLISGTEAFF. CDR3 nucleotides: TGTGCCAGCAGTTTACCCCTAATATCAGGCACTGAAGCTTTCTTT.

This rearrangement joins TRBV6-2 or TRBV6-3 to TRBJ2-1, with a tentative D call TRBD1 (7 bases). Germline CDR1 and CDR2: MNHEY and SVGEGT. The V and J ends lost 4 bases and 13 bases respectively, with 17 bases between them. CDR3 length: 13 amino acids. CDR3 bases: TGTGCCAGCAGTTGGGTCGGAGGGGGCTCCCAGTTCTTC. The encoded protein is CASSWVGGGSQFF.

There are a few counts of this clonotype. This rearrangement joins TRBV25-1 to TRBJ2-7; D is undetermined. The closer fit of TRBJ2-5 to the DNA end suggests the J call may be wrong. The CDR3 is 12 amino acids. The V gene's germline CDR1 is MGHDK and CDR2 SYGVNS. The CDR3 DNA follows: TGTGCCAGCAGTGTCGGGCTCACGACCCAGTACTTC. It codes for CASSVGLTTQYF.

The chain is built from TRBV18 and TRBJ2-7, with 7 nucleotides matching TRBD1. This CDR3 contains 14 residues. V was clipped by 6 bases and J by 3 bases; unmatched bases: 8. The germline V gene has CDR1 KGHSH and CDR2 LQKENI. CDR3 in DNA: TGTGCCAGCTCCTTCCCGGGACAGATCTACGAGCAGTACTTC. The encoded protein is CASSFPGQIYEQYF. Filled out from reference TRBV18 and TRBJ2-7, the complete variable domain reads NAGVMQNPRHLVRRRGQEARLRCSPMKGHSHVYWYRQLPEEGLKFMVYLQKENIIDESGMPKERFSAEFPKEGPSILRIQQVVRGDSAAYFCASSFPGQIYEQYFGPGTRLTVT.

The chain carries TRBV28 and TRBJ2-6; D unclear. The V end lost 10 bases, the J end lost 0 bases, and 19 bases lay between the germline ends. Germline V gene sequence: CDR1 MDHEN, CDR2 SYDVKM. There are 17 residues in the CDR3. The DNA for the CDR3 is TGTGCCACCCACCGGACGGACCGAAGCTCTGGGGCCAACGTCCTGACTTTC. This translates into CATHRTDRSSGANVLTF.

This rearrangement joins TRBV6-1 to TRBJ2-4; the D is unclear. The DNA end is more similar to TRBJ2-7, so the J call may be wrong. Germline-derived CDR1 and CDR2 are MNHNS and SASEGT. The length of the CDR3 is 15 residues. CDR3 sequence (DNA): TGTGCCAGCAGTGAGTCGGCCGGAACTTCACACGAGCAGTACTTC. Translation gives CASSESAGTSHEQYF.

The chain is built from TRBV12-3 or TRBV12-4 and TRBJ2-3; 8 positions match TRBD2. V shed 5 bases, J shed 8 bases, and the junction held 15 bases outside the gene matches. This CDR3 is 16 amino acids long. CDR3 DNA sequence: TGTGCCAGCAGTCCGACTAGCGCTTGGAAAGCAGGTACGCAGTATTTT. It is translated as CASSPTSAWKAGTQYF.

The rearrangement links TRBV28 to TRBJ2-1, with 7 bases fitting TRBD2. The CDR3 length is 15 residues. Germline lookup yields CDR1 MDHEN and CDR2 SYDVKM. Trimming at V came to 3 bases and at J to 5 bases, leaving 7 bases not matched to a gene. The CDR3 region is CASSFGDYKNNEQFF. As DNA, the CDR3 is TGTGCCAGCAGTTTTGGGGACTACAAGAACAATGAGCAGTTCTTC.

The CDR3 is CASTPNADTQYF. CDR3 nucleotides: TGTGCCAGCACCCCTAACGCAGATACGCAGTATTTT. The chain links TRBV28 to TRBJ2-3; D unclear. The CDR3 is 12 amino acids. CDR1 MDHEN and CDR2 SYDVKM come from the germline V gene. The V gene lost 7 bases and the J gene lost 4 bases, with 9 bases spanning the gap.